Here is one TCR beta chain with its context. Its target is unknown. The data were taken from a study of T cells after yellow fever vaccination. At the level of the study: The SMART-Seq v4 Ultra Low Input method served to prepare the low-cell-number fractions.

Study-wide results and caveats: Bulk-population clonotypes that are abundant could appear as contaminants in FACS-sorted repertoires.

Universal primer sites and UMIs were introduced during 5'RACE template-switching synthesis of TCR cDNA. Each CDR3 protein gets one entry after TCRdb re-called the 5' RACE reads with MiXCR. Of hundreds of thousands of distinct CDR3 sequences in the sample, roughly 14% were seen once. Trimming took 7 bases from V and 2 from J, leaving 25 bases between them. The CDR3 sequence is 18 residues long. Germline V CDR1 and CDR2: SGHVS, FNYEAQ. The chain combines TRBV7-6 with TRBJ2-3; perhaps TRBD1 as D (6 bases). The sequencing used PBMCs, collected on the day of the yellow fever booster vaccination. This TCR derives from a man aged 25-40 years who received the YFV17D yellow fever vaccine. CDR3 sequence (DNA): TGTGCCAGCACCCTCGGGACAAGTCCTTCGGCACCCACAGATACGCAGTATTTT. The encoded protein is CASTLGTSPSAPTDTQYF. Full variable domain (outside the CDR3, taken from reference TRBV7-6 and TRBJ2-3): GAGVSQSPRYKVTKRGQDVALRCDPISGHVSLYWYRQALGQGPEFLTYFNYEAQQDKSGLPNDRFSAERPEGSISTLTIQRTEQRDSAMYRCASTLGTSPSAPTDTQYFGPGTRLTVL.